Listed below are T cell receptor beta chains from one sample, sequenced in a study of type 1 and type 2 diabetes patients. One entry per CDR3 protein results from TCRdb running MiXCR on the multiplex PCR reads. The sample lists about 270,000 distinct CDR3 sequences, 47% seen once, with roughly an eighth in the top ten. The sequenced sample consisted of peripheral blood mononuclear cells (PBMCs). The origin of the receptors is a man between 18 and 35 years old with type 2 diabetes. The CDR3 runs from the conserved cysteine through the conserved F or W. Each record gives: CDR3 length, clone size, J gene, V gene, CDR3 protein. The size entry is marked missing in some rows and otherwise reads once, few, many or a size class.

17,-,TRBJ1-5,TRBV7-2,CASSLLANTIGNQPQHF
18,few,TRBJ2-3,TRBV7-2,CASSTPRASGTVTDTQYF
15,-,TRBJ2-7,TRBV15,CATSSLTSGSYEQYF
13,few,TRBJ2-7,TRBV6-1,CATAAGDPYEQYF
14,few,TRBJ1-2,TRBV10-2,CASTRGTGPAGYTF
13,-,TRBJ1-1,TRBV30,CAWKPRRNTEAFF
15,few,TRBJ2-7,TRBV7-6,CASSPGQSLSYEQYF
14,few,TRBJ2-1,TRBV20-1,CSAEDRAIFYEQFF
15,-,TRBJ1-5,TRBV7-3,CASSLVRVGDQPQHF
15,-,-,TRBV13,CASSTLAGGADTQYF
16,few,TRBJ2-3,TRBV14,CASSHVGGRGTDTQYF
13,-,TRBJ1-2,TRBV6-4,CASSNGTDYGYTF
11,-,TRBJ2-5,TRBV2,CANIIQETQYF
13,many,TRBJ1-1,TRBV10-1,CASSESWTGKAFF
16,-,TRBJ1-1,TRBV28,CASSELMAGANTEAFF
12,-,TRBJ2-5,TRBV20-1,CSASAVQETQYF
16,few,TRBJ2-2,TRBV19,CASSIGIAVNTGELFF
13,-,TRBJ1-6,TRBV7-8,CASRGGVDSPLHF
15,-,TRBJ2-3,TRBV27,CASSSHGGGTDTQYF
15,few,TRBJ2-5,TRBV7-2,CASSADRVWGETQYF
16,few,TRBJ1-1,TRBV9,CASSGGEGPPGTEAFF
14,-,TRBJ1-1,TRBV20-1,CSAPPGRRSGEAFF
20,-,TRBJ2-5,TRBV7-6,CASSSTPGTGDAGDQETQYF
13,many,TRBJ2-5,TRBV7-8,CASSSHNQETQYF
13,-,TRBJ2-2,TRBV19,CAGRVMAAGELFF
15,few,TRBJ2-2,TRBV6-6,CASSYEGARTGELFF
14,-,TRBJ2-5,TRBV29-1,CSVEKGAVRETQYF
14,-,TRBJ2-3,TRBV20-1,CSARDGLRADTQYF
15,once,TRBJ1-2,TRBV28,CASMLLTGGGRGYTF
15,-,TRBJ2-5,TRBV19,CASKGSGRAGETQYF
18,-,TRBJ1-2,TRBV12-3/TRBV12-4,CASSLRGDRDRVNYGYTF
16,-,TRBJ1-6,TRBV12-3/TRBV12-4,CASSPDPGGARSPLHF
15,-,TRBJ2-2,TRBV15,CATSGEQEGTGELFF
13,-,TRBJ2-5,TRBV2,CASSELNRGTQYF
15,-,TRBJ1-2,TRBV4-1,CASSQDYRANYGYTF
15,few,TRBJ2-1,TRBV15,CATSREGTGANEQFF
13,-,TRBJ2-5,TRBV28,CASSPKYQETQYF
16,few,TRBJ2-7,TRBV7-3,CASSPNGASGSYEQYF
13,few,TRBJ2-7,TRBV4-3,CASSQDPGNEQYF
15,few,TRBJ2-3,TRBV29-1,CSVGRTGAPTDTQYF
17,-,TRBJ1-2,TRBV20-1,CSARAKGGVVPNYGYTF
14,few,TRBJ2-3,TRBV29-1,CSVNGGQDTDTQYF
14,-,TRBJ2-3,TRBV10-3,CAISEGTRTGTQYF
15,-,TRBJ2-1,TRBV27,CASSSNTSSYNEQFF
16,-,TRBJ1-5,TRBV19,CASSIDRGAGNQPQHF
14,-,TRBJ1-4,TRBV7-6,CASSYTTTNEKLFF
15,few,TRBJ1-6,TRBV30,CAWSLMSSYNSPLHF
15,-,TRBJ1-1,TRBV6-2/TRBV6-3,CASSFRGTGWTEAFF
16,-,TRBJ2-2,TRBV2,CASSRPDPSFTGELFF
18,-,TRBJ2-7,TRBV9,CASSQEFSLGLTFPEQYF
12,-,TRBJ2-5,TRBV7-9,CASSLAGDDQYF
13,-,TRBJ2-7,TRBV12-3/TRBV12-4,CASSFGFPYEQYF